This entry lists 16 T cell receptor beta chains sequenced from one sample in a study of beta chain features in type 1 diabetes. Expressed TCRB transcripts were sequenced because the isolated RNA had all been reverse transcribed beforehand. TCRdb's copy holds only in-frame clones and misses some; the assay was immunoSEQ multiplex PCR. The sample includes 450,000 or so clones, 11% of them seen just once. Sequenced sample: naive CD4+ T cells from blood. These receptors originate from a woman aged 18-30 years in good health.

The chain uses TRBV2 and TRBJ2-5, with D possibly TRBD1 on 7 matching bases. The CDR3 length is 14 residues. The germline V gene encodes CDR1 SNHLY and CDR2 FYNNEI. V lost 8 bases, J lost 5 bases, and 18 bases lay in between. CDR3 protein: CASDLQGGQETQYF. CDR3 coding DNA: TGTGCCAGCGATCTTCAGGGGGGACAGGAGACCCAGTACTTC.

This rearrangement joins TRBV9 to TRBJ2-3; weak D call: TRBD2 (5 bases). Germline lookup yields CDR1 SGDLS and CDR2 YYNGEE. The length of the CDR3 is 16 residues. Trimming took 1 base from V and 0 from J, leaving 12 bases between them. The CDR3 spells CASSVRGYTSTDTQYF. CDR3 coding DNA: TGTGCCAGCAGCGTACGAGGGTACACTAGCACAGATACGCAGTATTTT.

The J gene is TRBJ1-2, the V gene TRBV5-4; the D is unclear. This CDR3 region has 15 residues. Germline V gene lookup returns CDR1 SGHNT and CDR2 YYREEE (reference sequence). Trimming took 2 bases from V and 2 from J, leaving 13 bases between them. The chain's CDR3 is CASSLSSRPNYGYTF. The CDR3 bases are TGTGCCAGCAGCTTAAGTTCCAGGCCGAACTATGGCTACACCTTC.

V gene TRBV7-9 combines with J gene TRBJ1-1, with unresolved D. The CDR3 is 12 amino acids. Germline V gene data show CDR1 as SEHNR and CDR2 as FQNEAQ (reference sequence). Trimming left V 4 bases short and J 8 bases short, with 11 bases between. CDR3 bases: TGTGCCAGCAGCTCCTTCCGGGAAGAAGCTTTCTTT. Translated, it gives CASSSFREEAFF.

This clone turned up a few times. This sample also contains other DNA sequences that code for the same CDR3. V gene TRBV7-3 combines with J gene TRBJ2-1, with a weak D call TRBD2 (5 bases). Trimming removed 3 bases from V and 10 bases from J, with 7 bases in between. Per the germline V gene, CDR1 is SGHTA and CDR2 is FQGTGA. CDR3 length: 11 residues. The CDR3 is CASSFGGEQFF. The CDR3 DNA sequence: TGTGCCAGCAGCTTCGGAGGAGAGCAGTTCTTC.

The sample holds a few counts of this clone. The chain joins TRBV5-4 to TRBJ2-3; 10 bases line up with TRBD2. Per the germline V gene, CDR1 is SGHNT and CDR2 is YYREEE (reference sequence). With V trimmed by 1 base and J by 1 base, 6 bases remained unmatched. This CDR3 spans 17 amino acids. CDR3 DNA: TGTGCCAGCAGCTTGTACCTCCTAGCGGGAGGCACAGATACGCAGTATTTT. As protein: CASSLYLLAGGTDTQYF.

This clone was seen only a few times. V gene TRBV9 combines with J gene TRBJ2-1; D might be TRBD1 (5 bases). The CDR3 spans 14 residues. Germline CDR1 reads SGDLS; CDR2 reads YYNGEE. V was shortened by 2 bases and J by 7 bases, with 13 bases between the two germline ends. The CDR3, as DNA: TGTGCCAGCAGCGTGTTAGGGGCCCAGAATGAGCAGTTCTTC. It codes for CASSVLGAQNEQFF.

This clone was counted many times. The J gene is TRBJ2-4, the V gene TRBV14; D not resolved. Germline V gene data show CDR1 as SGHDN and CDR2 as FVKESK. The V end was cut by 4 bases, the J end by 1 base, with 2 bases between. This CDR3 spans 12 amino acids. The CDR3 region has the DNA TGTGCCAGCAGCCCTGCCAAAAACATTCAGTACTTC. This gives the protein CASSPAKNIQYF.

The V call is TRBV15, the J call TRBJ1-5, with a weak D call TRBD1 (6 bases). Germline loops: CDR1 LNHNV, CDR2 YYDKDF (reference sequence). V was pared by 0 bases and J by 5 bases, with 17 bases between. The CDR3 is made up of 17 amino acids. CDR3 sequence reads: CATSRDSTGQRHQPQHF. CDR3 coding DNA: TGTGCCACCAGCAGAGATTCAACAGGACAGAGACATCAGCCCCAGCATTTT.

This chain connects TRBV7-9 to TRBJ2-3; tentative D call: TRBD1 (6 bases). Germline loops: CDR1 SEHNR, CDR2 FQNEAQ (reference sequence). Trimming took off 5 bases at V and 0 bases at J, with 9 bases between the two ends. The CDR3 is 14 residues long. The CDR3 is CASSQQGSTDTQYF. The CDR3 bases are TGTGCCAGCAGCCAGCAGGGGAGCACAGATACGCAGTATTTT. The full variable domain, its missing parts supplied by reference TRBV7-9 and TRBJ2-3, is DTGVSQNPRHKITKRGQNVTFRCDPISEHNRLYWYRQTLGQGPEFLTYFQNEAQLEKSRLLSDRFSAERPKGSFSTLEIQRTEQGDSAMYLCASSQQGSTDTQYFGPGTRLTVL.

The gene calls are TRBV18 and TRBJ2-7, with 9 bases matching TRBD1. There are 22 residues in the CDR3. Germline lookup yields CDR1 KGHSH and CDR2 LQKENI. V lost 0 bases and J lost 2; bases outside the gene matches: 23. The CDR3 loop is CASSPPLATRDRELLQTYEQYF. For the CDR3, the DNA is TGTGCCAGCTCACCACCCCTGGCCACCCGGGACAGGGAACTCCTACAAACCTACGAGCAGTACTTC.

This clone was picked up a small number of times. This sequence joins TRBV19 and TRBJ1-6; 7 nucleotides match TRBD1. This CDR3 has 15 amino acids. V was clipped by 5 bases and J by 10 bases; unmatched bases: 11. Germline values: CDR1 LNHDA, CDR2 SQIVND (reference sequence). The CDR3 nucleotides are TGTGCCAGTAGTGGAAAGGGGGCGGCGGAGTCACCCCTCCACTTT. Amino acid sequence: CASSGKGAAESPLHF.

This clone was detected only a few times. The same CDR3 can be traced to other DNA sequences in this sample. The chain links TRBV7-2 to TRBJ2-5, with TRBD2 as a possible D gene (5 bases). The germline V gene has CDR1 SGHTA and CDR2 FQGNSA. V lost 0 bases and J lost 5, with 10 bases in between. The CDR3 has 14 residues. CDR3 loop: CASSLAGPGETQYF. The CDR3 DNA reads TGTGCCAGCAGCTTAGCGGGCCCGGGGGAGACCCAGTACTTC. Variable domain in full (rest from reference TRBV7-2 and TRBJ2-5): GAGVSQSPSNKVTEKGKDVELRCDPISGHTALYWYRQSLGQGLEFLIYFQGNSAPDKSGLPSDRFSAERTGGSVSTLTIQRTQQEDSAVYLCASSLAGPGETQYFGPGTRLLVL.

The chain couples TRBV27 to TRBJ2-3; 10 bases map to TRBD2. Germline assignment: CDR1 MNHEY and CDR2 SMNVEV (reference sequence). The CDR3 has 17 amino acids. V trimming: 5 bases; J trimming: 4 bases; junction bases outside the gene matches: 12. The CDR3 DNA reads as TGTGCCAGCAGTACTCCACTAGCGGGGAGATCCCCAGATACGCAGTATTTT. Translated, it gives CASSTPLAGRSPDTQYF.

In its sample, this clone was seen a few times. This chain connects TRBV28 to TRBJ1-6; the match to TRBD1 covers 7 bases. CDR1 is MDHEN and CDR2 is SYDVKM in the germline V gene. This CDR3 comprises 15 residues. V lost 6 bases and J lost 8; bases outside the gene matches: 10. CDR3 in amino acids: CASSPPNRGDSPLHF. The CDR3 region has the DNA TGTGCCAGCAGCCCCCCAAACAGGGGAGATTCACCCCTCCACTTT.

A few counts support this clone. V usage is TRBV18 and J usage is TRBJ1-1; D not resolved. Trimming cost V 1 base and J 2 bases, with 11 bases left between them. This CDR3 region has 15 residues. CDR1 KGHSH and CDR2 LQKENI come from the germline V gene. The CDR3: CASSPRRSRNTEAFF. In DNA, the CDR3 is TGTGCCAGCTCACCACGACGCAGCCGAAACACTGAAGCTTTCTTT.